These 10 T cell receptor beta chains were all obtained from the same sample, sequenced in a study of shared clonotypes between healthy human individuals. Libraries were prepared by immunoSEQ multiplex PCR; TCRdb keeps only in-frame clonotypes and omits some of them. The sample holds around 650,000 clones, 95% to 96% seen once. Naive CD8 cells lacked CD45RO, underwent positive selection for CCR7 and left out terminally differentiated effector memory CD45RA+ cells. Sequenced input: naive CD8+ T cells sorted from blood. Source of these receptors: a woman aged 25 to 39 in good health.

The V and J genes are TRBV7-2 and TRBJ2-1, with D possibly being TRBD2 (5 bases). The CDR3 is 14 amino acids. Trimming pared 1 base from V and 6 bases from J, leaving 10 bases between. From germline, CDR1 is SGHTA and CDR2 FQGNSA. DNA of the CDR3: TGTGCCAGCAGCTTAGTTAGCGCGGGCAATGAGCAGTTCTTC. Its protein product is CASSLVSAGNEQFF.

V and J are TRBV7-2 and TRBJ1-3, with a possible D match to TRBD1 (5 bases). Germline V gene data show CDR1 as SGHTA and CDR2 as FQGNSA. The CDR3 is 15 amino acids. The V end lost 5 bases, the J end lost 2 bases, and 13 bases lay between the germline ends. Here the CDR3 DNA reads TGTGCCAGCAGCCCACCGCGGGGCACTGGAAACACCATATATTTT. It yields the protein CASSPPRGTGNTIYF.

Turning to this clone: Germline and junction disagree at one end, which may indicate a read error. The chain has TRBV7-9 and TRBJ2-7; perhaps D is TRBD1 or TRBD2 (5 bases each). CDR3 length: 15 amino acids. Germline-derived CDR1 and CDR2 are SEHNR and FQNEAQ (reference sequence). The CDR3 DNA reads TGTGCCAGCAGAGGAATAGGGACGCGCGGCTACAAGCAGTACTTC. Protein product: CASRGIGTRGYKQYF.

The V call is TRBV5-5, the J call TRBJ1-5, with 7 bases matching TRBD1. V trimming: 0 bases; J trimming: 6 bases; junction bases outside the gene matches: 3. This CDR3 contains 14 residues. Germline CDR1 and CDR2: SGHKS and YYEKEE (reference sequence). The CDR3 loop is CASSLGGQIQPQHF. DNA for the CDR3: TGTGCCAGCAGCTTGGGGGGACAGATTCAGCCCCAGCATTTT.

This clone was counted between two and nine times. J is TRBJ1-4 and V is TRBV5-6; D is perhaps TRBD1 (5 bases). The V gene's germline CDR1 is SGHDT and CDR2 YYEEEE. The CDR3 extends over 15 amino acids. Trimming pared 2 bases from V and 3 bases from J, leaving 11 bases between. CDR3 DNA: TGTGCCAGCAGCTTATCCAGGGACCCTAATGAAAAACTGTTTTTT. Translating it yields CASSLSRDPNEKLFF.

This sequence joins TRBV5-4 and TRBJ2-7; D is ambiguous. The V and J ends lost 1 base and 1 base respectively, with 9 bases between them. Germline V CDR1 and CDR2: SGHNT, YYREEE (reference sequence). CDR3 length: 14 residues. CDR3 in amino acids: CASSLRDQSYEQYF. The CDR3 DNA reads as TGTGCCAGCAGCTTGCGTGATCAGTCCTACGAGCAGTACTTC.

The rearrangement joins TRBV7-9 to TRBJ1-1; 8 nucleotides align to TRBD1. Per germline, CDR1 SEHNR and CDR2 FQNEAQ (reference sequence). The CDR3 totals 14 residues. The trim removed 9 bases at V and 3 bases at J, leaving 9 bases unmatched. The CDR3 sequence is CASRTGSGYTEAFF. In nucleotides, the CDR3 is TGTGCCAGTAGGACAGGGTCGGGCTACACTGAAGCTTTCTTT.

V usage is TRBV9 and J usage is TRBJ2-7; D remains ambiguous. Per the germline V gene, CDR1 is SGDLS and CDR2 is YYNGEE. V lost 4 bases, J lost 7 bases, and 9 bases lay in between. CDR3 size: 11 residues. The CDR3 spells CASSRAGEQYF. CDR3 sequence (DNA): TGTGCCAGCAGCCGCGCCGGAGAGCAGTACTTC.

The J gene is TRBJ1-3, the V gene TRBV7-7, with a possible D match to TRBD1 (6 bases). Trimming shortened V by 5 bases and J by 7 bases, and 30 bases separated the two germline ends. The germline gives CDR1 SSHAT, CDR2 FNYEAQ (reference sequence). This CDR3 has 19 amino acids. The CDR3 reads CASSAPNRDKQFLGNTIYF. CDR3 DNA: TGTGCCAGCAGCGCTCCGAACCGGGACAAGCAATTTTTGGGGAACACCATATATTTT.

This clone was recorded only once. The CDR3 DNA follows: TGTGCCAGCAGCCCCATAGCCAAAAACATTCAGTACTTC. This translates into CASSPIAKNIQYF. The chain carries TRBV7-9 and TRBJ2-4; D call uncertain. Germline CDR1 SEHNR, CDR2 FQNEAQ (reference sequence). The CDR3 extends over 13 amino acids. Trimming cost V 5 bases and J 0 bases, with 5 bases left between them.